This TCR beta chain originates from a study of Graves' ophthalmopathy and Graves' hyperthyroidism. In the study overall: Peripheral blood was collected at initial diagnosis, before any treatment.

Investigators amplified TCR beta CDR3 regions from RNA transcripts. Amplification began with first-round RT-PCR using HTBI primers, then second-round multiplex PCR was performed. From the multiplex PCR reads, TCRdb called clonotypes with MiXCR, one entry per CDR3 protein. This sample has 300,000 to 350,000 distinct CDR3 sequences, with roughly 15% found just once. Trimming stripped 1 base from V and 8 bases from J, with 8 bases between. CDR3 length: 12 amino acids. CDR1 SEHNR and CDR2 FQNEAQ come from the germline V gene (reference sequence). This clonotype came up once. Among the exclusions were patients with other autoimmune diseases, uncontrolled infections, pregnancy or lactation. The diagnosis combined clinical symptoms, thyroxine, TRAb, thyroid ultrasound and orbital computed tomography scans.

This chain uses TRBV7-9 with TRBJ1-1, with a weak D call TRBD1 (6 bases). Material for sequencing was peripheral blood. The TCR originated in an adult man with Graves' ophthalmopathy. The CDR3, as DNA: TGTGCCAGCAGCTTAGAAAGGGGGGAAGCTTTCTTT. Translating gives CASSLERGEAFF. Using reference TRBV7-9 and TRBJ1-1 for the parts outside the CDR3, the full variable domain is DTGVSQNPRHKITKRGQNVTFRCDPISEHNRLYWYRQTLGQGPEFLTYFQNEAQLEKSRLLSDRFSAERPKGSFSTLEIQRTEQGDSAMYLCASSLERGEAFFGQGTRLTVV.